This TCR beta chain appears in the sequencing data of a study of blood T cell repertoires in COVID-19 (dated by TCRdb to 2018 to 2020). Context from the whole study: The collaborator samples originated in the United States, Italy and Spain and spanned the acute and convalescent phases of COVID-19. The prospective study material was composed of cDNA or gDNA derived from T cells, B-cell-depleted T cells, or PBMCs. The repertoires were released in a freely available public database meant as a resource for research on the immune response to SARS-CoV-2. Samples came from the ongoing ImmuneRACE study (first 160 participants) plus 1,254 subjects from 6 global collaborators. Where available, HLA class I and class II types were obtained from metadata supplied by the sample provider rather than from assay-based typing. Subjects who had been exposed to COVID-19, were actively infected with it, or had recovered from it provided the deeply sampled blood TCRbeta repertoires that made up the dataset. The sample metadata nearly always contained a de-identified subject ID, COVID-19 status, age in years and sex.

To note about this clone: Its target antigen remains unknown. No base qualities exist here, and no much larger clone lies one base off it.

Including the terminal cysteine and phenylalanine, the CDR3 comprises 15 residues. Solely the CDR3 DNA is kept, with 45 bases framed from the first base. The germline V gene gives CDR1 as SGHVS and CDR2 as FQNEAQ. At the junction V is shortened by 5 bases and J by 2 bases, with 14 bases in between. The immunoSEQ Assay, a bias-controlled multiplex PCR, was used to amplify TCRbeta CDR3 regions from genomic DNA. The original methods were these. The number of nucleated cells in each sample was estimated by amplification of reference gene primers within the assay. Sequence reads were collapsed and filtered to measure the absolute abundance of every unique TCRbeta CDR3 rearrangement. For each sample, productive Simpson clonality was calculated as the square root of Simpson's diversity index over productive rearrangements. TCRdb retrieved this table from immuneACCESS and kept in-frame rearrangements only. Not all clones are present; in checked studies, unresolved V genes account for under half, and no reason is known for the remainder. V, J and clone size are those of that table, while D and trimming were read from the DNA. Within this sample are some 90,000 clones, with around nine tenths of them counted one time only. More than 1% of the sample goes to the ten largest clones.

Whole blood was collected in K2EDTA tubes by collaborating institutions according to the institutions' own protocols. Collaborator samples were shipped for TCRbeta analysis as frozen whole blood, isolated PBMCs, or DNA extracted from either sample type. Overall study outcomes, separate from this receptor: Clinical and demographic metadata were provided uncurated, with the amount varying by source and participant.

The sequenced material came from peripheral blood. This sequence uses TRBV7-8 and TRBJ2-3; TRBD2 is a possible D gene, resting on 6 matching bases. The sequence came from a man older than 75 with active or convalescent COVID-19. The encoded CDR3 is CASSPLGGTTDTQYF. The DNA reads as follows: TGTGCCAGCAGCCCGCTCGGAGGGACCACAGATACGCAGTATTTT.